This T cell receptor (beta chain) appears in the sequencing data of a study of shared clonotypes between healthy human individuals. The study's findings and limits: Only a few donors were included, so the genetic and exposure-history diversity represented was limited. Sampling covered blood only; tissue repertoires likely differ. It was observed that about 5% of naive CD4 clonotypes were shared across several donors. A generally larger estimated richness was seen in naive subsets than in memory subsets.

This clone turned up a few times. What it recognizes is unknown. The trim removed 6 bases at V and 9 bases at J, leaving 10 bases unmatched. This CDR3 comprises 12 residues. CDR1 is SQVTM and CDR2 is ANQGSEA in the germline V gene. Clones were read by immunoSEQ multiplex PCR, and TCRdb kept only the in-frame ones, dropping some. The table records about 1 million clones, about 80% of them present only once. The rearrangement links TRBV29-1 to TRBJ1-1, with 7 bases identical to TRBD1. The sequenced sample was memory CD4+ T cells sorted from blood. Subset reported: CD45RA-negative fraction. The sequence was collected from a man between 18 and 29 years old in good health. CDR3 residues: CSVVQGGSKAFF. The CDR3 region has the DNA TGCAGCGTGGTTCAGGGGGGAAGTAAAGCTTTCTTT.